The 24 T cell receptor beta chains listed next were all sequenced from one sample in a study of T cell changes during pregnancy in multiple sclerosis. The assay was immunoSEQ multiplex PCR, and TCRdb's table has in-frame clones only and misses some. The sample carries more than 30,000 clones, 80% to 90% recorded once. The source material was CD8+ T cells from peripheral blood mononuclear cells, sampled in the first trimester of pregnancy. The receptors were sampled from a female donor with multiple sclerosis, enrolled in a pregnancy study.

The chain links TRBV5-5 to TRBJ1-5, with 7 bases matching TRBD1. V was pared by 2 bases and J by 3 bases, with 5 bases of the junction left unmatched. There are 15 residues in the CDR3. CDR1 is SGHKS, CDR2 YYEKEE, per germline (reference sequence). CDR3: CASSLRTGNNQPQHF. The CDR3 nucleotides are TGTGCCAGCAGCTTAAGGACAGGAAACAATCAGCCCCAGCATTTT.

This chain links TRBV7-8 with TRBJ1-2, with 7 bases matching TRBD1. Per germline, CDR1 SGHVS and CDR2 FQNEAQ. J was trimmed by 1 base and V by 2 bases; bases with no gene match: 4. The CDR3 covers 15 residues. The CDR3 coding sequence is TGTGCCAGCAGCTTAAGTCAGGGGGTTAACTATGGCTACACCTTC. Amino acids: CASSLSQGVNYGYTF. The complete variable domain, with remaining parts taken from reference TRBV7-8 and TRBJ1-2, reads GAGVSQSPRYKVAKRGQDVALRCDPISGHVSLFWYQQALGQGPEFLTYFQNEAQLDKSGLPSDRFFAERPEGSVSTLKIQRTQQEDSAVYLCASSLSQGVNYGYTFGSGTRLTVV.

The chain is built from TRBV11-2 and TRBJ2-4; tentative D call: TRBD2 (6 bases). Germline values: CDR1 SGHAT, CDR2 FQNNGV. Trimming shortened V by 4 bases and J by 6 bases, and 22 bases separated the two germline ends. This CDR3 has 17 residues. The CDR3 protein is CASSSPFGQRARNIQYF. CDR3 DNA sequence: TGTGCCAGCAGCTCCCCCTTTGGGCAGCGGGCGAGAAACATTCAGTACTTC.

The chain recombines TRBV19 with TRBJ1-2, with 7 nucleotides matching TRBD1. The CDR3 is 17 amino acids. The V segment lost 7 bases and the J segment 1 base; nucleotides outside the gene matches: 15. Germline lookup yields CDR1 LNHDA and CDR2 SQIVND (reference sequence). The CDR3 region is CASMGNRDRIFNYGYTF. CDR3 sequence (DNA): TGTGCCAGTATGGGAAACCGGGACAGAATTTTTAACTATGGCTACACCTTC.

Here the CDR3 reads CATSRDRQATQSGYTF. Here the CDR3 DNA reads TGTGCCACCAGCAGAGATCGACAGGCAACCCAATCTGGCTACACCTTC. This chain connects TRBV15 to TRBJ1-2, with D possibly matching TRBD1 (6 bases). Germline V gene sequence: CDR1 LNHNV, CDR2 YYDKDF (reference sequence). Trimming took 0 bases from V and 7 from J, leaving 18 bases between them. The CDR3 length is 16 residues.

The chain links TRBV11-2 to TRBJ2-7, with D maybe TRBD2 (5 bases). V was clipped by 5 bases and J by 3 bases, with 17 bases between them. Germline-derived CDR1 and CDR2 are SGHAT and FQNNGV. The CDR3 length is 15 residues. The CDR3 loop reads CASSPGWTGDYEQYF. CDR3 bases: TGTGCCAGCAGCCCCGGCTGGACTGGGGACTACGAGCAGTACTTC.

J is TRBJ2-7 and V is TRBV5-1; TRBD2 agrees at 9 bases. The germline CDR1 and CDR2 sequences are SGHRS and YFSETQ. This CDR3 has 16 amino acids. V was clipped by 2 bases and J by 5 bases; unmatched bases: 11. CDR3 sequence (DNA): TGCGCCAGCAGCTTAGAGGTAGCGGGAGTGGGTGACGAGCAGTACTTC. Residues: CASSLEVAGVGDEQYF.

This clone was seen only once. The chain joins TRBV7-9 to TRBJ2-5, with 10 positions matching TRBD2. This CDR3 contains 16 residues. From germline, CDR1 is SEHNR and CDR2 FQNEAQ (reference sequence). The V gene end was trimmed by 3 bases and the J gene end by 5 bases; junction bases not matched to a gene: 9. CDR3 bases: TGTGCCAGCAGCTTCCCTGCGGGACTAGCGTATGAGACCCAGTACTTC. Translation gives CASSFPAGLAYETQYF.

The rearrangement joins TRBV6-5 to TRBJ1-2; D gene unclear. Germline CDR1 and CDR2: MNHEY and SVGAGI. Trimming removed 0 bases at V and 4 bases at J, with 9 bases between. The CDR3 spans 14 residues. DNA of the CDR3: TGTGCCAGCAGTTACTCGGAGGGAATCTATGGCTACACCTTC. Protein: CASSYSEGIYGYTF.

This chain links TRBV5-5 with TRBJ1-2, with TRBD1 matching over 8 bases. Trimming removed 3 bases from V and 3 bases from J; junction bases left unmatched: 1. CDR1 and CDR2 (germline): SGHKS, YYEKEE (reference sequence). This CDR3 is built from 13 residues. The CDR3 spells CASSSGQDYGYTF. The CDR3 DNA follows: TGTGCCAGCAGCTCGGGACAGGACTATGGCTACACCTTC.

This chain joins TRBV30 and TRBJ2-2; D is uncertain. This CDR3 has 11 amino acids. Trimming stripped 4 bases from V and 10 bases from J, with 10 bases between. Germline CDR1 is GTSNPN and CDR2 is SVGIG (reference sequence). In DNA, the CDR3 is TGTGCCTGGAACCGAGCGCTGGAGCTGTTTTTT. Protein sequence: CAWNRALELFF.

The chain carries TRBV9 and TRBJ2-7; a possible D gene is TRBD2 (6 bases). Trimming removed 2 bases from V and 1 base from J, with 13 bases in between. The CDR3 spans 15 residues. Germline V CDR1 and CDR2: SGDLS, YYNGEE. CDR3 DNA sequence: TGTGCCAGCAGCGTGAGCGGGTCCCCATCCTACGAGCAGTACTTC. Amino acids: CASSVSGSPSYEQYF.

For the CDR3, the DNA is TGCGCCAGCAGCTGGACCGGACAGATGAACACTGAAGCTTTCTTT. It codes for CASSWTGQMNTEAFF. The gene calls are TRBV5-1 and TRBJ1-1; D may be TRBD1 (6 bases). The CDR3 consists of 15 residues. The V and J ends lost 3 bases and 0 bases respectively, with 12 bases between them. CDR1 and CDR2 (germline): SGHRS, YFSETQ.

The chain is built from TRBV5-8 and TRBJ2-1; 10 bases are shared with TRBD1. This CDR3 comprises 15 residues. V trimming: 3 bases; J trimming: 7 bases; junction bases outside the gene matches: 7. Germline-derived CDR1 and CDR2 are SGHTS and YDEGEE. As DNA, the CDR3 is TGTGCCAGCAGCTACATGGGACAGGGGTTAAATGAGCAGTTCTTC. This encodes CASSYMGQGLNEQFF.

The CDR3 protein is CASSLAQGRGYTF. The CDR3 coding sequence is TGTGCCAGCAGCTTAGCACAGGGGCGAGGCTACACCTTC. The chain has TRBV7-9 and TRBJ1-2, with TRBD1 matching 7 bases. The CDR3 loop spans 13 amino acids. CDR1 SEHNR and CDR2 FQNEAQ come from the germline V gene (reference sequence). Trimming removed 0 bases from V and 8 bases from J; junction bases left unmatched: 3.

The chain recombines TRBV6-1 with TRBJ2-3, with 11 bases that match TRBD2. Germline-derived CDR1 and CDR2 are MNHNS and SASEGT. V gave up 4 bases and J gave up 2 bases; unmatched junction bases: 8. The CDR3 sequence is 17 residues long. Written as DNA, the CDR3 is TGTGCCAGCAGTGGGGGACTAGCGGAGATAAACACAGATACGCAGTATTTT. Translated, it gives CASSGGLAEINTDTQYF.

The table lists this clone with a count of one. The chain is built from TRBV4-1 and TRBJ1-2; D unresolved. CDR1 and CDR2 (germline): MGHRA, YSYEKL. The CDR3 runs to 16 residues. V lost 1 base and J lost 1, with 13 bases in between. Here the CDR3 reads CASSQVGENFNYGYTF. As DNA, the CDR3 is TGCGCCAGCAGCCAAGTCGGGGAGAACTTTAACTATGGCTACACCTTC.

The rearrangement links TRBV19 to TRBJ1-4; 7 bases agree with TRBD1. CDR1 and CDR2 (germline): LNHDA, SQIVND (reference sequence). The CDR3 covers 16 residues. Losses at the gene ends were 5 bases for V and 0 bases for J; bases not matched to a gene: 6. CDR3 protein: CASSLGTATTNEKLFF. CDR3 in DNA: TGTGCCAGTAGTCTAGGGACAGCAACAACTAATGAAAAACTGTTTTTT.

The rearrangement uses TRBV4-2 and TRBJ1-4; weak D call: TRBD1 (6 bases). In germline, CDR1 is LGHNA, CDR2 YNFKEQ. V lost 1 base and J lost 5, with 8 bases in between. This CDR3 has 14 residues. Written as DNA, the CDR3 is TGTGCCAGCAGCCAAGGGGGGCCCAATGAAAAACTGTTTTTT. Translated: CASSQGGPNEKLFF.

The V and J genes are TRBV6-1 and TRBJ2-3; TRBD1 agrees at 8 bases. The CDR3 runs to 14 residues. Germline V gene sequence: CDR1 MNHNS, CDR2 SASEGT. The trim removed 6 bases at V and 4 bases at J, leaving 6 bases unmatched. CDR3 residues: CASSKGQGADTQYF. The DNA for the CDR3 is TGTGCCAGCAGCAAAGGACAGGGCGCAGATACGCAGTATTTT.

This chain links TRBV19 with TRBJ1-6; no reliable D call. Germline loops: CDR1 LNHDA, CDR2 SQIVND (reference sequence). The CDR3 covers 17 residues. Trimming pared 4 bases from V and 1 base from J, leaving 14 bases between. The CDR3 bases are TGTGCCAGTAGTAGCTCAGGCGGGAGATCCTATAATTCACCCCTCCACTTT. Encoded protein: CASSSSGGRSYNSPLHF.

A note on this clone: This sample includes further DNA sequences coding for the same CDR3. The rearrangement uses TRBV15 and TRBJ2-7, with 9 bases lining up with TRBD1. Germline V gene data show CDR1 as LNHNV and CDR2 as YYDKDF (reference sequence). The CDR3 extends over 13 amino acids. The V gene end was trimmed by 3 bases and the J gene end by 5 bases; junction bases not matched to a gene: 2. The CDR3: CATSRGQGNEQYF. The CDR3 nucleotides are TGTGCCACCAGCAGGGGACAGGGTAACGAGCAGTACTTC.

The rearrangement uses TRBV7-8 and TRBJ1-1; D gene unclear. Trimming cost V 1 base and J 0 bases, with 9 bases left between them. The CDR3 covers 15 residues. The germline CDR1 and CDR2 sequences are SGHVS and FQNEAQ. The CDR3 DNA is TGTGCCAGCAGCTTAGTTGGAGCGATGAACACTGAAGCTTTCTTT. It codes for CASSLVGAMNTEAFF.

The chain combines TRBV27 with TRBJ1-2, with TRBD1 identical over 8 bases. CDR1 is MNHEY, CDR2 SMNVEV, per germline (reference sequence). The V and J ends lost 6 bases and 4 bases, in that order; junction bases with no gene match: 4. This CDR3 has 13 residues. The CDR3 protein is CASSSGGLYGYTF. CDR3 nucleotides: TGTGCCAGCAGCTCAGGGGGCCTCTATGGCTACACCTTC.